This is a list of T cell receptor beta chains from one sample in a study of blood T cell repertoires in COVID-19. Profiled with immunoSEQ multiplex PCR; TCRdb holds only in-frame clones, not every one. This sample yields 350,000 to 450,000 clones, of which more than 70% are seen a single time; about 2.5% belongs to the top ten. Material: peripheral blood. These receptor sequences come from a woman in her sixties with COVID-19, enrolled during active disease. CDR3s include the opening cysteine and the closing phenylalanine or tryptophan. A D gene is named only where the DNA matches it firmly. Expanded clones are given a class, and other clones once, few, many or no size at all.

d_gene	abundance	v_gene	j_gene	len	CDR3nt	CDR3aa
TRBD2	.	TRBV5-1	TRBJ2-7	16	TGCGCCAGCAGCTCCCTCTTAGCGGGGGGGAAGAACGAGCAGTACTTC	CASSSLLAGGKNEQYF
TRBD1	few	TRBV28	TRBJ1-4	14	TGTGCCAGCAGCCCCGGGACAGGGAACGAAAAACTGTTTTTT	CASSPGTGNEKLFF
.	.	TRBV11-3	TRBJ1-2	14	TGTGCCAGCAGCTTAATAAAGCCCTACTATGGCTACACCTTC	CASSLIKPYYGYTF
.	once	TRBV29-1	TRBJ1-5	12	TGCAGCGCCGGACACAGCAATCAGCCCCAGCATTTT	CSAGHSNQPQHF
.	.	TRBV9	TRBJ1-2	14	TGTGCCAGCAGCCCAGGCCAGGGAAACTATGGCTACACCTTC	CASSPGQGNYGYTF
.	.	TRBV5-6	TRBJ1-5	16	TGTGCCAGCAGCTTGTGGGGATGGGACTCCAGAGAGACCCAGCATTTT	CASSLWGWDSRETQHF
TRBD1	.	TRBV12-3/TRBV12-4	TRBJ1-2	13	TGTGCCAGCAGTTTGGACAGGGTCTATGGCTACACCTTC	CASSLDRVYGYTF
.	.	TRBV7-6	TRBJ2-1	15	TGTGCCAGCAGCTTATGGGGGGGCGATCGTAATGAGCAGTTCTTC	CASSLWGGDRNEQFF
.	.	TRBV19	TRBJ1-6	14	TGTGCCAGTAGGCCACAGGGTACGGACTCACCCCTCCACTTT	CASRPQGTDSPLHF
.	.	TRBV23-1	TRBJ2-7	15	TGCGCCAGCAGTCAATCCTCCGGACTCACCTACGAGCAGTACTTC	CASSQSSGLTYEQYF
.	.	TRBV5-6	TRBJ1-4	14	TGTGCCAGCAGCTCGACCAGCGAATTCGAAAAACTGTTTTTT	CASSSTSEFEKLFF
.	few	TRBV6-5	TRBJ1-5	15	TGTGCCAGCAGTCCTAGGGGGGGCCTTAATCAGCCCCAGCATTTT	CASSPRGGLNQPQHF
TRBD1	.	TRBV7-3	TRBJ2-7	15	TGTGCCAGCAGCCTATTCCGGGACAGGGCCTACGAGCAGTACTTC	CASSLFRDRAYEQYF
TRBD1	.	TRBV28	TRBJ1-1	15	TGTGCCAGCAGTTCCTTAACAGGGGGACGAACTGAAGCTTTCTTT	CASSSLTGGRTEAFF
.	once	TRBV5-5	TRBJ1-2	12	TGTGCCAGCAGCTTTCGCAGCTATGGCTACACCTTC	CASSFRSYGYTF
.	.	TRBV6-5	TRBJ1-5	15	TGTGCCAGCAGTTCCGGGATTAGGAGCAATCAGCCCCAGCATTTT	CASSSGIRSNQPQHF
.	.	TRBV6-4	TRBJ1-1	17	TGTGCCAGCAGTGGCGACCGGGCGGGTGTCGTGAGAACTGAAGCTTTCTTT	CASSGDRAGVVRTEAFF
TRBD1	.	TRBV6-1	TRBJ1-6	20	TGTGCCAGCAGTGCCACAGGGGGCTCATCGAACCCGAGGTATAATTCACCCCTCCACTTT	CASSATGGSSNPRYNSPLHF
TRBD1	.	TRBV28	TRBJ1-3	18	TGTGCCAGCAGCCAACCCAGGGGACAGGGAAACTCTGGAAACACCATATATTTT	CASSQPRGQGNSGNTIYF
TRBD1	few	TRBV30	TRBJ1-5	19	TGTGCCTGGAGTGTCAAATATGGGACAGGGATCTATAGCAATCAGCCCCAGCATTTT	CAWSVKYGTGIYSNQPQHF
.	.	TRBV6-5	TRBJ1-1	12	TGTGCCAGCTTATTCAGGGTCACTGAAGCTTTCTTT	CASLFRVTEAFF
.	.	TRBV3-1/TRBV3-2	TRBJ1-6	15	TGTGCCAGCAGCCAAGGGGCAGGGGTGTACTCACCCCTCCACTTT	CASSQGAGVYSPLHF
TRBD1	few	TRBV3-1/TRBV3-2	TRBJ2-2	16	TGTGCCAGCAGCCTCTTGGACAGGGGGGTAACCGGGGAGCTGTTTTTT	CASSLLDRGVTGELFF
TRBD1	few	TRBV5-5	TRBJ2-3	16	TGTGCCAGCAGCTGGGACAGGTCCAAAGTCACAGATACGCAGTATTTT	CASSWDRSKVTDTQYF
.	.	TRBV18	TRBJ2-3	14	TGTGCCAGCTCATTGGGCCGAGGCACAGATACGCAGTATTTT	CASSLGRGTDTQYF
.	.	TRBV5-6	TRBJ1-1	15	TGTGCCAGCAGCTTACTTGGGCTTGTGAACACTGAAGCTTTCTTT	CASSLLGLVNTEAFF
TRBD2	many	TRBV12-5	TRBJ2-3	16	TGTGCTAGTGGTTCCGGGACTAGCGGTAACACAGATACGCAGTATTTT	CASGSGTSGNTDTQYF
TRBD2	.	TRBV19	TRBJ2-5	16	TGTGCCAGTAGACAGACTAGCGGGGGGGGACAAGAGACCCAGTACTTC	CASRQTSGGGQETQYF
.	.	TRBV6-5	TRBJ1-2	13	TGTGCCAGCAGTTACTCGAGTTTCGGTGGCTACACCTTC	CASSYSSFGGYTF
.	once	TRBV12-5	TRBJ2-3	13	TGTGCTAGTGGTTTGGGGGCCACAGATACGCAGTATTTT	CASGLGATDTQYF
.	.	TRBV6-5	TRBJ1-2	16	TGTGCCAGCAGTTACCCCCGACAGGCCTCTAACTATGGCTACACCTTC	CASSYPRQASNYGYTF
TRBD2	.	TRBV5-1	TRBJ2-1	14	TGCGCCAGCAGCTCCGGGGGGGCCGGCAATGAGCAGTTCTTC	CASSSGGAGNEQFF
.	.	TRBV5-5	TRBJ1-4	15	TGTGCCAGCAGCCTACTGGGCGGGACGTCTGAAAAACTGTTTTTT	CASSLLGGTSEKLFF
.	.	TRBV15	TRBJ1-6	14	TGTGCCACCAGCAGAGACCACAATAATTCACCCCTCCACTTT	CATSRDHNNSPLHF
TRBD1	.	TRBV11-1	TRBJ1-1	14	TGTGCCAGCAGCCGTCGACAGGGGCGCACTGAAGCTTTCTTT	CASSRRQGRTEAFF
.	.	TRBV18	TRBJ1-5	16	TGTGCCAGCTCACCACTCCGCGCGGGTAGCAATCAGCCCCAGCATTTT	CASSPLRAGSNQPQHF
TRBD2	.	TRBV5-4	TRBJ2-2	18	TGTGCCAGCAGCTTGGCCGGATCGGCTAGCGGGGTCGCCGGGGAGCTGTTTTTT	CASSLAGSASGVAGELFF
.	.	TRBV5-5	TRBJ2-7	12	TGTGCCAGCAGCTTGGCCGGACAGTTGCAGTACTTC	CASSLAGQLQYF
.	.	TRBV5-4	TRBJ2-1	15	TGTGCCAGTGGGAGAATGGGACACCAGTACAATGAGCAGTTCTTC	CASGRMGHQYNEQFF
.	.	TRBV5-4	TRBJ2-5	17	TGTGCCAGCAGCTTGCGGACTCCGAAGCCAAGACAAGAGACCCAGTACTTC	CASSLRTPKPRQETQYF
.	.	TRBV9	TRBJ1-6	17	TGTGCCAGCAGCGCCAACCCAGGGATGGGTTACGATTCACCCCTCCACTTT	CASSANPGMGYDSPLHF
TRBD1	.	TRBV11-2	TRBJ1-6	15	TGTGCCAGCAGCATTCCGACAGGGGGCAAAACACCCCTCCACTTT	CASSIPTGGKTPLHF
TRBD1	.	TRBV6-2/TRBV6-3	TRBJ2-7	15	TGTGCCAGCAGTTACGGGGACAGGGGACGTTACGAGCAGTACTTC	CASSYGDRGRYEQYF
TRBD1	.	TRBV11-3	TRBJ2-7	12	TGTGCCAGCAGCAAAGACAGGGCCGAGCAGTACTTC	CASSKDRAEQYF
TRBD2	.	TRBV7-9	TRBJ2-3	19	TGTGCCAGCAGCCTAACCCGGACTAGCGGGGGCGGCAACACAGATACGCAGTATTTT	CASSLTRTSGGGNTDTQYF
TRBD1	once	TRBV4-1	TRBJ1-2	13	TGCGCCAGCAGCGACAGGGGGAACTATGGCTACACCTTC	CASSDRGNYGYTF
TRBD1	.	TRBV9	TRBJ1-2	13	TGTGCCAGCAGCGCCACGACAGGGGGCGGCTACACCTTC	CASSATTGGGYTF
.	.	TRBV7-8	TRBJ1-2	13	TGTGCCAGCAGCTTAGACGGTATCTATGGCTACACCTTC	CASSLDGIYGYTF
.	.	TRBV7-2	TRBJ2-4	15	TGTGCCAGCAGCACCCTCACAGGGACCAAAAACATTCAGTACTTC	CASSTLTGTKNIQYF
TRBD1	.	TRBV18	TRBJ2-7	16	TGTGCCAGCTCACCATCGGGACGGGACAGGGGATACGAGCAGTACTTC	CASSPSGRDRGYEQYF
.	.	TRBV18	TRBJ2-5	14	TGTGCCAGCTCACCCCAACAGGGAGAAGAGACCCAGTACTTC	CASSPQQGEETQYF
.	.	TRBV4-2	TRBJ1-6	13	TGTGCCAGCAGCCAAGAAGGTGGAGCACCCCTCCACTTT	CASSQEGGAPLHF
.	.	TRBV5-1	TRBJ1-1	11	TGCGCCAGCAGCTCTACGGAGGGAGCTTTCTTT	CASSSTEGAFF
TRBD1	.	TRBV30	TRBJ2-7	14	TGTGCCTGGAGCCGGGACAGGGGGCTGGAGGAGCAGTACTTC	CAWSRDRGLEEQYF
.	.	TRBV4-1	TRBJ2-6	16	TGCGCCAGCAGCCAAACAGGGAGCTCGGGGGCCAACGTCCTGACTTTC	CASSQTGSSGANVLTF
TRBD1	.	TRBV6-5	TRBJ1-2	13	TGTGCCAGCACTCGACAGGGGACTTATGGCTACACCTTC	CASTRQGTYGYTF
.	few	TRBV6-5	TRBJ1-2	12	TGTGCCAGCGATACGGGGGGCTATGGCTACACCTTC	CASDTGGYGYTF